This TCR beta chain was recovered during a study of cytomegalovirus exposure and HLA in healthy donors. This clone was picked up a small number of times. Other DNA sequences of this sample code for an identical CDR3. V dropped 5 bases and J dropped 10; count of bases not matched to a gene: 11. The germline CDR1 and CDR2 sequences are MNHEY and SVGAGI. The CDR3 spans 15 residues. The study ran its PCR with 60 Vbeta and 13 Jbeta primers. Repertoires were generated with immunoSEQ multiplex PCR, while TCRdb's copy carries only in-frame clones and drops some. The sample yields around 120,000 clones, approximately 15% seen once.

The rearrangement links TRBV6-5 to TRBJ1-6; TRBD1 aligns across 7 bases. The sequencing sample was made of PBMCs. This receptor was taken from a woman aged 18-30 years in good health and CMV-seronegative. Here the CDR3 DNA reads TGTGCCAGCAGTCAAGACAGGGTTGGGTGGTCACCCCTCCACTTT. Its protein product is CASSQDRVGWSPLHF.